This T cell receptor beta chain is from a study of immune cell composition in non-small cell lung cancer (dated by TCRdb to the late 2010s). Regarding the complete study: Histologic subtype, mostly lung adenocarcinoma or squamous cell carcinoma, was determined with H&E together with p63, CK5, Napsin A and TTF-1 immunohistochemistry. TCR-beta sequencing from Adaptive Biotechnologies was done on a few dozen paired sets of NSCLC tumour and non-adjacent lung specimens and on some 27 tumour-only specimens. For supplementary cohort #1, made up of over 8 lung adenocarcinoma cases, paired tumour/lung TCR-beta sequencing was done and TIL populations were generated so that tumour reactivity could be assessed. Four tumour specimens with TCR-beta data were of rare histological subtypes and were excluded from the subtype comparisons. The full study reports these points: No significant correlation was found between tumour TCR-beta clonality and smoking pack-years. Only roughly nine cases were included in the reactivity cohort, and sequence sharing between tumour-reactive clones and the dominant in vivo tumour-associated clones was not shown. Compared with lung adenocarcinoma tumours, lung squamous cell carcinoma showed significantly higher Top 10 clone scores and productive clonality. Tumour-associated clones >0.5% occurred in nearly half of NSCLC cases: approximately 35% of adenocarcinomas versus around three quarters of squamous carcinomas. Across around nine adenocarcinoma cases, TIL tumour reactivity correlated strongly with maximal tumour-associated clone frequency but not with overall clonality.

A two-step multiplex PCR amplified TCR-beta CDR3 regions from genomic DNA, and the second step of the PCR added Illumina-compatible adaptors. TCR-beta immunosequencing was carried out on an Illumina platform through the commercial immunoSEQ service. As for the original processing: Repertoires were described by productive clonality and by Top 10 Clones, which is the percentage of T-cell templates coming from the ten most frequent sequences. Values for productive clonality spanned 0 to 1, where a value of 1 indicated a monoclonal population. Tumour-associated clones were defined as sequences comprising at least 0.1% of tumour T-cell templates but absent from matched non-adjacent lung, identified via log10 scatter plots. Two-group comparisons used Student's t-tests, stages used ANOVA, and relationships used linear regression, analysed in GraphPad Prism7 and R. The immuneACCESS repertoire file appears here via TCRdb, limited to in-frame rearrangements. These files lack a portion of the clones; in checked studies, under half of the deficit traces to unresolved V genes, and the cause of the others is not known. That table supplies the V and J calls and clone size; D and trimming were determined from the DNA. The sample includes thousands of clones, with roughly 81% observed a single time. The leading ten clones occupy 6.5% to 9% of the sample.

V is trimmed back by 3 bases and J by 3 bases, and the junction contains 1 base that no gene match accounts for. The CDR3 covers 13 residues, taking in both the cysteine and the phenylalanine. The CDR3 DNA has 39 bases and is translated from base 1. CDR1 SGHTA and CDR2 FQGNSA were looked up in the germline V gene. Frozen aliquots of unsorted single-cell suspensions were used for genomic DNA extraction with the QIAamp DNA kit. Surgically resected non-small cell lung cancer tissue was used for the tumour samples. Tissues arrived within 2 hours after resection and were immediately processed into single-cell suspensions. Tissue was mechanically dissociated and enzymatically digested with DNase I, collagenase I and hyaluronidase for about 30 minutes at 37 °C, then filtered and RBC-lysed. Note on this clone: There is no known antigen for this receptor. Within one base of it there is no much larger clone, and no base qualities were kept.

Material for sequencing was lung tumor tissue. The clonotype was recovered from a human donor with non-small cell lung cancer. The rearranged chain carries TRBV7-2 and TRBJ2-7; 8 middle bases align to TRBD2. The CDR3 reads as follows: CASSFGGGYEQYF. In nucleotide form, the sequence is TGTGCCAGCAGCTTCGGGGGGGGCTACGAGCAGTACTTC.